The 10 T cell receptor beta chains below come from one sample, sequenced in a study of blood T cell repertoires in COVID-19. Here immunoSEQ multiplex PCR was the method, and the copy in TCRdb shows in-frame clones only, minus some. The repertoire holds 200,000 to 250,000 clones, with about 90% as singletons. Sequencing was carried out using peripheral blood. These receptor sequences come from a man aged 55 to 70 with COVID-19, enrolled during active disease.

In this sample, this clone turned up once. As DNA, the CDR3 is TGTGCCAGCCGGGGGAGCGGGAGAGGAGATACGCAGTATTTT. It codes for CASRGSGRGDTQYF. This chain connects TRBV9 to TRBJ2-3; TRBD2 matches 8 bases. The CDR3 length is 14 residues. Germline V gives CDR1 SGDLS, CDR2 YYNGEE. V lost 7 bases, J lost 5 bases, and 9 bases stayed unmatched.

This rearrangement joins TRBV7-3 to TRBJ2-1, with no clear D. V was pared by 4 bases and J by 0 bases, with 10 bases between. This CDR3 is built from 15 residues. The V gene's germline CDR1 is SGHTA and CDR2 FQGTGA. The CDR3: CASSSSYPSYNEQFF. The DNA for the CDR3 is TGTGCCAGCAGCTCCAGTTACCCCTCCTACAATGAGCAGTTCTTC.

In its sample, this clone was seen a few times. The CDR3 loop reads CASSLDTNQPQHF. In DNA form, the CDR3 reads TGCGCCAGCAGCTTGGACACCAATCAGCCCCAGCATTTT. V and J are TRBV5-1 and TRBJ1-5; D is unclear. Trimming took 0 bases from V and 3 from J, leaving 4 bases between them. From germline, CDR1 is SGHRS and CDR2 YFSETQ. The CDR3 contains 13 residues.

This sequence joins TRBV9 and TRBJ1-4, with a possible D match to TRBD1 (5 bases). The CDR3 loop spans 15 amino acids. Trimming pared 2 bases from V and 5 bases from J, leaving 13 bases between. CDR1 and CDR2 from the germline V gene are SGDLS and YYNGEE. The chain's CDR3 is CASSVAGHPNEKLFF. In DNA form, the CDR3 reads TGTGCCAGCAGCGTGGCAGGGCATCCCAATGAAAAACTGTTTTTT.

V and J are TRBV28 and TRBJ1-1; 7 nucleotides align to TRBD1. The length of the CDR3 is 15 residues. The germline V gene has CDR1 MDHEN and CDR2 SYDVKM. The V and J ends lost 3 bases and 2 bases, in that order; junction bases with no gene match: 6. The chain's CDR3 is CASSFLQGVNTEAFF. The CDR3 region has the DNA TGTGCCAGCAGTTTCCTCCAGGGGGTAAACACTGAAGCTTTCTTT.

The chain carries TRBV29-1 and TRBJ2-7; TRBD2 matches at 8 bases. CDR1 and CDR2 (germline): SQVTM, ANQGSEA. This CDR3 spans 14 amino acids. Trimming took 4 bases from V and 0 from J; bases not matched to a gene: 5. CDR3 sequence reads: CSVGGSGSSYEQYF. Here the CDR3 DNA reads TGCAGCGTTGGAGGAAGCGGGAGCTCCTACGAGCAGTACTTC.

The rearrangement uses TRBV11-2 and TRBJ1-1; a weak D match, TRBD1 (6 bases). V was clipped by 6 bases and J by 4 bases, with 6 bases between them. In germline, CDR1 is SGHAT, CDR2 FQNNGV. The length of the CDR3 is 11 residues. CDR3 loop: CASRDSTEAFF. As DNA, the CDR3 is TGTGCCAGCAGGGACAGCACTGAAGCTTTCTTT. The full variable domain, its missing parts supplied by reference TRBV11-2 and TRBJ1-1, is EAGVAQSPRYKIIEKRQSVAFWCNPISGHATLYWYQQILGQGPKLLIQFQNNGVVDDSQLPKDRFSAERLKGVDSTLKIQPAKLEDSAVYLCASRDSTEAFFGQGTRLTVV.

The rearrangement joins TRBV18 to TRBJ2-1; D is unresolved. Germline assignment: CDR1 KGHSH and CDR2 LQKENI. The CDR3 has 13 amino acids. Deletions cut 4 bases from V and 9 bases from J, with 13 bases between. The CDR3 loop is CASSLDNAGEQFF. In nucleotides, the CDR3 is TGTGCCAGCTCACTCGATAACGCAGGTGAGCAGTTCTTC. The whole variable domain, filled in from reference TRBV18 and TRBJ2-1, reads NAGVMQNPRHLVRRRGQEARLRCSPMKGHSHVYWYRQLPEEGLKFMVYLQKENIIDESGMPKERFSAEFPKEGPSILRIQQVVRGDSAAYFCASSLDNAGEQFFGPGTRLTVL.

DNA of the CDR3: TGTGCCAGTAGTCCGGGGGGCGCACATCTAGAGGATGAGCAGTTCTTC. This codes for CASSPGGAHLEDEQFF. The chain carries TRBV19 and TRBJ2-1; possibly TRBD2 for D (7 bases). CDR3 size: 16 residues. The germline V gene has CDR1 LNHDA and CDR2 SQIVND (reference sequence). V was cut by 5 bases and J by 8 bases, with 22 bases left in between.

The V gene is TRBV5-4, the J gene TRBJ2-1; D ambiguous. V was shortened by 4 bases and J by 10 bases, with 9 bases between the two germline ends. Germline assignment: CDR1 SGHNT and CDR2 YYREEE (reference sequence). There are 11 residues in the CDR3. CDR3 sequence reads: CASSPGSEQFF. The CDR3, as DNA: TGTGCCAGCAGCCCCGGGTCAGAGCAGTTCTTC. The full variable domain, completed using reference TRBV5-4 and TRBJ2-1, is ETGVTQSPTHLIKTRGQQVTLRCSSQSGHNTVSWYQQALGQGPQFIFQYYREEENGRGNFPPRFSGLQFPNYSSELNVNALELDDSALYLCASSPGSEQFFGPGTRLTVL.